This T cell receptor (beta chain) was recovered during a study of Graves' ophthalmopathy and Graves' hyperthyroidism. The V gene's germline CDR1 is MNHEY and CDR2 SVGAGI. CDR3 length: 15 amino acids. V lost 3 bases to trimming and J lost 3 bases, with 9 bases between them. Amplified TCR beta CDR3 regions were obtained using RNA transcripts as template. HTBI primers primed a first-round RT-PCR, and a second-round multiplex PCR followed. Via MiXCR, TCRdb re-called the multiplex PCR reads, giving one row per CDR3 protein. The sample comprises hundreds of thousands of distinct CDR3 sequences, about 44% of which are singletons, and roughly 45% rests with the top ten.

Input material: peripheral blood. V and J are TRBV6-5 and TRBJ1-6; D unclear. This sequence originates from an adult man with Graves' ophthalmopathy. The CDR3 region is CASSYGVHYNSPLHF. The CDR3 nucleotides read TGTGCCAGCAGTTATGGGGTCCACTATAATTCACCCCTCCACTTT.